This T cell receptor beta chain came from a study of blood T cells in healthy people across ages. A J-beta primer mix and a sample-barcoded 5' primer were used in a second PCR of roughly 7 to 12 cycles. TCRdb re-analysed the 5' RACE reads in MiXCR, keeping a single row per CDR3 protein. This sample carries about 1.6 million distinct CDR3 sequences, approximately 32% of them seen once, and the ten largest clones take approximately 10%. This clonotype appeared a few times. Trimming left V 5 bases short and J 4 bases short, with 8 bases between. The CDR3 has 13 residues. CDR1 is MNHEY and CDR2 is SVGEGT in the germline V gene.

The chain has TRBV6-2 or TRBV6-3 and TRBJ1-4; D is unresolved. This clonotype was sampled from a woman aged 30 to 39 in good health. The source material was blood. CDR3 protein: CASSARVNEKLFF. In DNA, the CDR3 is TGTGCCAGCAGTGCCCGTGTTAATGAAAAACTGTTTTTT.